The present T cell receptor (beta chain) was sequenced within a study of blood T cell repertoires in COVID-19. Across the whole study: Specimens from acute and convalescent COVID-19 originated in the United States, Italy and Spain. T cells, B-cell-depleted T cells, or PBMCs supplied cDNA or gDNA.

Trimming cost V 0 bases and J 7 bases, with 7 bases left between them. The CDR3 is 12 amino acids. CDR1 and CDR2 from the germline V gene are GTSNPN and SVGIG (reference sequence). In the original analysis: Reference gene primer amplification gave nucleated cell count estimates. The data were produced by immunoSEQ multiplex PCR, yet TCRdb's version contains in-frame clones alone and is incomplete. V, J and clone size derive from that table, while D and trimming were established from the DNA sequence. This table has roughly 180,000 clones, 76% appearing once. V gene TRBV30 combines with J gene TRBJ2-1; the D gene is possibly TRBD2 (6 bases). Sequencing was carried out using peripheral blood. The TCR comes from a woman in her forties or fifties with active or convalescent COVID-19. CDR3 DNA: TGTGCCTGGAGTGTGGCGGGGAATGAGCAGTTCTTC. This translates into CAWSVAGNEQFF. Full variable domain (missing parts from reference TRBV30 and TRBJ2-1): SQTIHQWPATLVQPVGSPLSLECTVEGTSNPNLYWYRQAAGRGLQLLFYSVGIGQISSEVPQNLSASRPQDRQFILSSKKLLLSDSGFYLCAWSVAGNEQFFGPGTRLTVL.